This T cell receptor beta chain is from a study of CD8 T cells in ankylosing spondylitis. Quantitative molecular-barcoded 5'-RACE generated the TCR beta libraries. TCRdb re-called the 5' RACE reads through MiXCR, storing one row per CDR3 protein. Of fewer than 750,000 distinct CDR3 sequences in the sample, 15% to 20% were seen once. Study-level points and caveats: Relatively rare in peripheral blood, disease-linked clones were also CD8+. One TCR beta motif, made up of roughly eight highly homologous variants, appeared characteristic of ankylosing spondylitis blood.

The CDR3 extends over 11 amino acids. The V and J ends lost 4 bases and 8 bases respectively, with 8 bases between them. Germline V lookup: CDR1 LGHDT, CDR2 YNNKEL (reference sequence). This clonotype was seen many times. Antigen specificity is unknown. This receptor was identified in a male donor with ankylosing spondylitis. Material for sequencing was blood, either unsorted or a sorted T cell fraction (not recorded which). The chain has TRBV3-1 and TRBJ1-2; D is possibly TRBD1 (6 bases). Here the CDR3 DNA reads TGTGCCAGCAGCCCGGGGGGCGGCTACACCTTC. Translation: CASSPGGGYTF.